This TCR beta chain was retrieved from a study of blood T cell repertoires in COVID-19. Participants came from under 30 US areas, aged roughly 18 to 100 years. Cohorts were based on clinical histories the participants reported. During the 2 weeks before they entered the study, exposed participants had met someone with a PCR-confirmed or clinician-diagnosed COVID-19 case. This CDR3 is built from 15 residues. Trimming pared 2 bases from V and 3 bases from J, leaving 12 bases between. Germline V gene sequence: CDR1 MDHEN, CDR2 SYDVKM. In the original workflow: Amplification with reference gene primers provided the estimates of nucleated cell counts. Measured with immunoSEQ multiplex PCR; TCRdb has only the in-frame clones, and not every one. That table gives V, J and clone size, and the DNA gave D and trimming. This sample has 150,000 to 200,000 clones; approximately 88% occur once, and the top ten carry roughly 5.6%.

The gene calls are TRBV28 and TRBJ2-3; D is uncertain. The sequenced sample consisted of PBMCs or T cells enriched from blood (not recorded which). The sequence came from a man aged 70-80 years who had been exposed to COVID-19. In DNA form, the CDR3 reads TGTGCCAGCAGTTTACTCCAAACTTTAACAGATACGCAGTATTTT. Translated: CASSLLQTLTDTQYF.